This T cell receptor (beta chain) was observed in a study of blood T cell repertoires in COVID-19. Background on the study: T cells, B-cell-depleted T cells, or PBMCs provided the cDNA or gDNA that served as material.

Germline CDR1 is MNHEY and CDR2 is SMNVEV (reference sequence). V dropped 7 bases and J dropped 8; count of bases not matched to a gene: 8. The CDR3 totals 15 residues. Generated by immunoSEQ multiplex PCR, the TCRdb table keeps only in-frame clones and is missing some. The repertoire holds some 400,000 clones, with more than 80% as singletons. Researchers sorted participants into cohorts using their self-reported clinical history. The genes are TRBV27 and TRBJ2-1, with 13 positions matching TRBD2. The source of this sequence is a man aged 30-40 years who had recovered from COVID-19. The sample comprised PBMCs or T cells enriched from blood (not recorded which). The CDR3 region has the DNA TGTGCCAGCACTCTCGGACTAGCGGGAGAAGATGAGCAGTTCTTC. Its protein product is CASTLGLAGEDEQFF.